The sequence of this T cell receptor (beta chain) was determined in a study of CD8 T cells in ankylosing spondylitis. V was trimmed by 5 bases and J by 1 base, leaving 22 bases between them. CDR1 and CDR2 (germline): SGHAT, FQDESV (reference sequence). CDR3 length: 18 residues. As concerns this clonotype: Its antigen is as yet unknown.

General study points: Within peripheral blood, clones linked to disease were CD8+ and relatively rare.

TCRdb re-called the 5' RACE reads with MiXCR, one entry per CDR3 protein. The profile shows around 340,000 distinct CDR3 sequences, approximately 22% of them singletons. This chain connects TRBV11-1 to TRBJ2-3; possible D gene TRBD2, 6 bases. The sequence was obtained from a male donor with ankylosing spondylitis or in good health (not recorded which). The specimen sequenced was blood, either unsorted or a sorted T cell fraction (not recorded which). This CDR3 is CASSHGGSGIRGTDTQYF. CDR3 coding DNA: TGTGCCAGCAGCCACGGTGGTAGCGGCATCCGTGGCACAGATACGCAGTATTTT.